The T cell receptor (beta chain) described here comes from a study of blood T cell repertoires in COVID-19. The germline gives CDR1 MNHEY, CDR2 SVGAGI. V was cut by 6 bases and J by 0 bases, with 8 bases left in between. This CDR3 region has 13 residues. The method was immunoSEQ multiplex PCR; TCRdb's version includes in-frame clones alone and lacks a portion of them. Here the sample spans approximately 56,000 clones, approximately 83% being singletons. This clone was counted a single time. Sequencing used peripheral blood. This chain uses TRBV6-5 with TRBJ1-1; D is uncertain. This receptor was taken from a man aged 70-80 years with active COVID-19. Written as DNA, the CDR3 is TGTGCCAGCAGCTCGACTTTGAACACTGAAGCTTTCTTT. Translation: CASSSTLNTEAFF.